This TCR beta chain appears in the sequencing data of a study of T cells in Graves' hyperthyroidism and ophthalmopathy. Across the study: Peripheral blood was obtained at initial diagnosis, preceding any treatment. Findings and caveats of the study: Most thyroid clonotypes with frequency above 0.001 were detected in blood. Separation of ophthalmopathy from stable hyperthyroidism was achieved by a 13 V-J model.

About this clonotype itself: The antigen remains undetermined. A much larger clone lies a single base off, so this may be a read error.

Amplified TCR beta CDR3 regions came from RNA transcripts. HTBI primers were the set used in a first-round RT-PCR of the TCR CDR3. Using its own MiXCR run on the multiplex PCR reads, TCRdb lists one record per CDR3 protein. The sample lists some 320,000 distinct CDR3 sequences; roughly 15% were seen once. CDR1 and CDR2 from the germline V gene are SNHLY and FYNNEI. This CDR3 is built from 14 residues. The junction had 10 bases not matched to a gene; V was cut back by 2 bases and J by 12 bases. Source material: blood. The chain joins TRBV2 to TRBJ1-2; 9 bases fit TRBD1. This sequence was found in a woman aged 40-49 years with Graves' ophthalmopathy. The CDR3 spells CASSEMRQGGGHTF. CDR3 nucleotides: TGTGCCAGCAGTGAAATGAGACAGGGGGGCGGCCACACCTTC.